A single sample is the source of the 5 T cell receptor beta chains below, sequenced in a study of T cell repertoires in cytomegalovirus infection. TCRdb ran MiXCR on the reads and lists one entry per CDR3 protein. The table includes a few hundred thousand distinct CDR3 sequences, under 45% detected once. What these receptors recognize is not known. The material sequenced was cultured PBMCs, taken from culture after CMV antigen stimulation. These receptors were obtained from a human donor in good health (CMV status not recorded). Some clones in this sample may be carry-over from other donors' samples.

This chain joins TRBV7-9 and TRBJ2-7; 7 nucleotides match TRBD1. The ends lost 1 base at V and 4 bases at J; junction bases unmatched: 7. The CDR3 spans 15 residues. Germline CDR1 is SEHNR and CDR2 is FQNEAQ (reference sequence). This CDR3 reads CASSLEDRASYEQYF. The CDR3 nucleotides read TGTGCCAGCAGCTTAGAAGACAGGGCTTCTTACGAGCAGTACTTC.

This clonotype was observed a few times. The rearrangement links TRBV7-8 to TRBJ1-3; D gene uncertain. This CDR3 spans 17 amino acids. V was pared by 5 bases and J by 0 bases, with 17 bases between. Germline V gene sequence: CDR1 SGHVS, CDR2 FQNEAQ. The CDR3 bases are TGTGCCAGCAGCCTTAACGCGGCTTTCAGCTCTGGAAACACCATATATTTT. It codes for CASSLNAAFSSGNTIYF.

This chain joins TRBV6-1 and TRBJ2-3, with 12 bases fitting TRBD2. V lost 5 bases, J lost 6 bases, and 15 bases stayed unmatched. The CDR3 consists of 18 residues. Looked up from germline, CDR1 is MNHNS and CDR2 is SASEGT. CDR3 coding DNA: TGTGCCAGCAGTACGCTGGTAGTCGGACTAGCGGGACGCGATACGCAGTATTTT. Protein sequence: CASSTLVVGLAGRDTQYF.

V and J are TRBV11-3 and TRBJ1-2; a possible D gene is TRBD1 (5 bases). Germline CDR1 is SGHNT and CDR2 is YENEEA. V was clipped by 3 bases and J by 4 bases, with 18 bases between them. The CDR3 contains 16 residues. The CDR3 sequence: CASSLGVRVGPYGYTF. CDR3 sequence (DNA): TGTGCCAGCAGCTTGGGGGTCCGCGTAGGCCCCTATGGCTACACCTTC.

A single count supports this clonotype. A junction end diverges from the germline sequence, so it may reflect a read error. V is TRBV6-5 and J is TRBJ1-5; D is uncertain. From germline, CDR1 is MNHEY and CDR2 SVGAGI. CDR3 length: 16 residues. CDR3 nucleotide sequence: TGTGCCAGCAAGCCCAAGATCGGGGTTCCCAATCAGCCCCAGCAGTTT. Amino acids: CASKPKIGVPNQPQQF.